This TCR beta chain is drawn from a study of T cell repertoires in cytomegalovirus infection (dated by TCRdb to the late 2010s). Concerning the study at large: Donor HLA type was relevant to the analysis, because carriage of CMV infection together with the matching HLA type was indicated by public TCR beta signatures. What the study reported, not specific to this receptor: In the ex vivo response, HLA-C-restricted CMV-specific TCR beta clonotypes were dominant, and in two of eight donors the single most frequent clonotype came from this HLA-C-restricted group. In both this cohort and an independent cohort of 350 to 400 donors, the cumulative frequency of public TCR beta family members distinguished carriers of CMV infection plus the relevant HLA type.

This clonotype was detected many times. Its antigen is not yet known. Per-base quality was not reported, and no clone a single base away is much larger than it. The CDR3 runs 13 amino acids, cysteine and phenylalanine included. The CDR3 DNA has 39 bases and is translated from base 1. From a lookup of the germline V gene (reference sequence), CDR1 and CDR2 are SEHNR and FQNEAQ. V is pared back by 1 base and J by 4 bases, with 7 bases lying between the germline termini. Sequencing took place on an Illumina HiSeq 1500. TCRdb itself trimmed the public reads at Q25 with fastp, ran MiXCR and retained productive beta chains. Each CDR3 protein gets just one entry, which takes the most common genes and DNA from the rows behind it. The sample table shows 450,000 to 550,000 distinct CDR3 sequences, and about 15% are seen once. The ten largest clones add up to roughly a quarter of the sample.

The chain couples TRBV7-9 to TRBJ1-2; no D segment can be confidently identified. The source is a human donor in good health (CMV status not recorded). Some clones in this sample may be carry-over from other donors' samples. Sequencing input: CD8+ T cells from PBMCs. DNA sequence: TGTGCCAGCAGCTTAGAGACACCCTATGGCTACACCTTC. Translated, it gives CASSLETPYGYTF.